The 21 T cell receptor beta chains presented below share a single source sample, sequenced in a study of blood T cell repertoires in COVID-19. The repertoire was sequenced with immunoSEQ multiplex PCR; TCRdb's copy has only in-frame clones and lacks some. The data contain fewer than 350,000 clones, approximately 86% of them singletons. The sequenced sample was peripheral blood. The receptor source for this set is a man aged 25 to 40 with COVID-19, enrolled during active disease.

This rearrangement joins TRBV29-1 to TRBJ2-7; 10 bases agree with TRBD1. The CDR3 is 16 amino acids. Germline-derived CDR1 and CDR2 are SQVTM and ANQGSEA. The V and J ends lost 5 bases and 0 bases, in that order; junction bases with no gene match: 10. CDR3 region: CSVLSPGQGISYEQYF. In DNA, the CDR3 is TGCAGCGTTCTATCTCCGGGACAGGGGATCTCCTACGAGCAGTACTTC.

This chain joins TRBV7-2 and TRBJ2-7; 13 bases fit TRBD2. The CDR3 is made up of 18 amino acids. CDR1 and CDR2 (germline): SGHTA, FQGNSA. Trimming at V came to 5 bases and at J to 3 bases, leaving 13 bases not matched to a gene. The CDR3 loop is CASSLGRLWTSGSYEQYF. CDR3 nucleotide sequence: TGTGCCAGCAGCCTTGGTCGTTTGTGGACTAGCGGGAGCTACGAGCAGTACTTC.

CDR3 DNA: TGTGCCAGCAGCATACCAGGGAAGACCCAGTACTTC. Its translation: CASSIPGKTQYF. The J gene is TRBJ2-5, the V gene TRBV12-3 or TRBV12-4, with D possibly TRBD1 on 5 matching bases. The CDR3 has 12 amino acids. V lost 6 bases, J lost 6 bases, and 11 bases lay in between.

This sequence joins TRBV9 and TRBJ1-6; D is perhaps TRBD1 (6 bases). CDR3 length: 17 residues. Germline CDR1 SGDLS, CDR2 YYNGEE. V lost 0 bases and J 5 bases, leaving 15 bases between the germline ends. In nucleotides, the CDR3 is TGTGCCAGCAGCGTAGGGGACAAATATGGGGATAATTCACCCCTCCACTTT. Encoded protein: CASSVGDKYGDNSPLHF.

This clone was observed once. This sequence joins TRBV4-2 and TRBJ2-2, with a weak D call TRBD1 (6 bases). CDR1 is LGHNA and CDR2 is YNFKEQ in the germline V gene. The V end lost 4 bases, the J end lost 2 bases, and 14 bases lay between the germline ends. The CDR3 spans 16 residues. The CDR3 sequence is CASSPPPGDNTGELFF. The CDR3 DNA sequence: TGTGCCAGCAGCCCCCCCCCAGGGGACAACACCGGGGAGCTGTTTTTT.

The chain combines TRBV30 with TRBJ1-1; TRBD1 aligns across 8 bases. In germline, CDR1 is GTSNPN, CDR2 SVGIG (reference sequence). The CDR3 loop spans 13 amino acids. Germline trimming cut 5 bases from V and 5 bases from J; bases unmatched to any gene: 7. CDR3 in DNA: TGTGCCTGGTTTCAGCAGGGGGCTACTGAAGCTTTCTTT. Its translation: CAWFQQGATEAFF. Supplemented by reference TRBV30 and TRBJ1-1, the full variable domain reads SQTIHQWPATLVQPVGSPLSLECTVEGTSNPNLYWYRQAAGRGLQLLFYSVGIGQISSEVPQNLSASRPQDRQFILSSKKLLLSDSGFYLCAWFQQGATEAFFGQGTRLTVV.

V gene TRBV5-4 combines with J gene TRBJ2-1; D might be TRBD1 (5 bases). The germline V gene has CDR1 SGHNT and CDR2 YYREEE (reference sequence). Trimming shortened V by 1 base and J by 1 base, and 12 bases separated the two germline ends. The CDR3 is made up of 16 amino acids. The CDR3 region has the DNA TGTGCCAGCAGCTTGTGGGGCGCTGGGTCCTACAATGAGCAGTTCTTC. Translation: CASSLWGAGSYNEQFF. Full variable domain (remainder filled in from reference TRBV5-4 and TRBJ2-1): ETGVTQSPTHLIKTRGQQVTLRCSSQSGHNTVSWYQQALGQGPQFIFQYYREEENGRGNFPPRFSGLQFPNYSSELNVNALELDDSALYLCASSLWGAGSYNEQFFGPGTRLTVL.

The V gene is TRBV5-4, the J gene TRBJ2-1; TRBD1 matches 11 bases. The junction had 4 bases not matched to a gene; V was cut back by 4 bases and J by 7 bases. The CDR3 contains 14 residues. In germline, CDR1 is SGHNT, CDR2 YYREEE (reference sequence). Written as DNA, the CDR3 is TGTGCCAGCAGCAGAGGACAGGGGGCAAATGAGCAGTTCTTC. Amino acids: CASSRGQGANEQFF.

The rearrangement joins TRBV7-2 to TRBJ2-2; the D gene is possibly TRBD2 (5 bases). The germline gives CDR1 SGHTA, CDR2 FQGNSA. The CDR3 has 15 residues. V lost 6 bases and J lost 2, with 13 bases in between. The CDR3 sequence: CASRQTGSNTGELFF. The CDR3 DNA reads TGTGCCAGCAGGCAGACGGGGTCCAACACCGGGGAGCTGTTTTTT.

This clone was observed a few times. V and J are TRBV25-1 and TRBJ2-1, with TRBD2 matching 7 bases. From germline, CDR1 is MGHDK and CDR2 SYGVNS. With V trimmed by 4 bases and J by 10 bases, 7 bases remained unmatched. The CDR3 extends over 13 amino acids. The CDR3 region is CASSVTGGWEQFF. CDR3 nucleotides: TGTGCCAGCAGTGTTACCGGGGGGTGGGAGCAGTTCTTC.

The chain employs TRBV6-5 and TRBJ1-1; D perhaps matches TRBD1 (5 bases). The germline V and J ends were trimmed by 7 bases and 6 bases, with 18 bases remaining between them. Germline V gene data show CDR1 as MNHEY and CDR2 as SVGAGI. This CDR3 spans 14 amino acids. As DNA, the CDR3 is TGTGCCAGCATTCCTCGTAGGGGATCGGCTGAAGCTTTCTTT. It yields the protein CASIPRRGSAEAFF.

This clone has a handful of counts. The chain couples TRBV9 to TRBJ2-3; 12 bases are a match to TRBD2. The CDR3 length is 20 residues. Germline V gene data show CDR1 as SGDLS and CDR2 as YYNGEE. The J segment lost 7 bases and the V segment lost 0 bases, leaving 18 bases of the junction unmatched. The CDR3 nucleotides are TGTGCCAGCAGCGTAGGAGCTGTTCGGCTAGCGGGGGGGAGGATAAATACGCAGTATTTT. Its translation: CASSVGAVRLAGGRINTQYF. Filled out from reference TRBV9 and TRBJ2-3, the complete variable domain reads DSGVTQTPKHLITATGQRVTLRCSPRSGDLSVYWYQQSLDQGLQFLIQYYNGEERAKGNILERFSAQQFPDLHSELNLSSLELGDSALYFCASSVGAVRLAGGRINTQYFGPGTRLTVL.

The CDR3 nucleotides are TGCGCCAGCAGGCATGAGCCAACCTCCTACGAGCAGTACTTC. Its protein is CASRHEPTSYEQYF. This sequence joins TRBV5-1 and TRBJ2-7, with unresolved D. This CDR3 contains 14 residues. Germline V gene sequence: CDR1 SGHRS, CDR2 YFSETQ. V gave up 5 bases and J gave up 0 bases, with 12 bases separating them.

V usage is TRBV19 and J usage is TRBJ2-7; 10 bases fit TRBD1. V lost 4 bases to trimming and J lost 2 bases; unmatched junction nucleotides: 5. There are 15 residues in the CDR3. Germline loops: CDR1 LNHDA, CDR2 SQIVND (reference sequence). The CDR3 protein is CASSNPGTGAYEQYF. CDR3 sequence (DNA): TGTGCCAGTAGTAACCCCGGGACAGGGGCCTACGAGCAGTACTTC.

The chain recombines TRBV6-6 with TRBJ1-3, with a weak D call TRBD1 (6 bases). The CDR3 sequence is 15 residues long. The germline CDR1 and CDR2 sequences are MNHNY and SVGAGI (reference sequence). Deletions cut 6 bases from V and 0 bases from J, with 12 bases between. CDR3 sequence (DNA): TGTGCCAGCAGCCGGGACACGATCTCTGGAAACACCATATATTTT. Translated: CASSRDTISGNTIYF.

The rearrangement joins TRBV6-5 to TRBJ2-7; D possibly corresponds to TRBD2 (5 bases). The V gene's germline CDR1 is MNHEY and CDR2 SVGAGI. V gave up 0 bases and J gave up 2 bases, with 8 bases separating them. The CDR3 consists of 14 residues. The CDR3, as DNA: TGTGCCAGCAGTTACTCGGGAGTGGCCTACGAGCAGTACTTC. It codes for CASSYSGVAYEQYF.

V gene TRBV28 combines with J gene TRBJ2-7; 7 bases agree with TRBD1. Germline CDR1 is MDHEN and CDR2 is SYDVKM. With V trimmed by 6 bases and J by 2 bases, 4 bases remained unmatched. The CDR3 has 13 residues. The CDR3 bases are TGTGCCAGCAGAACCACAGGGGCCTACGAGCAGTACTTC. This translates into CASRTTGAYEQYF.

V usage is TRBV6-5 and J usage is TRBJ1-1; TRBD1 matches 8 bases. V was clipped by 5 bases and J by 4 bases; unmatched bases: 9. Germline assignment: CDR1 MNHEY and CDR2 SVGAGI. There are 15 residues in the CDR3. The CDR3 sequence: CASSLGTGLVTEAFF. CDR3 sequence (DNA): TGTGCCAGCAGTCTAGGGACAGGTTTGGTCACTGAAGCTTTCTTT.

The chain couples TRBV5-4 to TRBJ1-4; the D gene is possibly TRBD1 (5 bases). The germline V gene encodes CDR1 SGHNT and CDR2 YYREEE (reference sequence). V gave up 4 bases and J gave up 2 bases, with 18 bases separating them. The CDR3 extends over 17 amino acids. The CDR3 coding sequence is TGTGCCAGCAGCCCAACGGCCGGGGGGGAGACTAATGAAAAACTGTTTTTT. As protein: CASSPTAGGETNEKLFF.

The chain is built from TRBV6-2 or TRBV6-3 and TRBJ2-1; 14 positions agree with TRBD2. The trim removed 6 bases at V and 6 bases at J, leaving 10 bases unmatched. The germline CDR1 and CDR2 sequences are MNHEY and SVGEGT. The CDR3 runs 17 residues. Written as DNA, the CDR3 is TGTGCCAGCAGCCGATCGACTAGCGGGAGGGCGGTCAATGAGCAGTTCTTC. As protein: CASSRSTSGRAVNEQFF.

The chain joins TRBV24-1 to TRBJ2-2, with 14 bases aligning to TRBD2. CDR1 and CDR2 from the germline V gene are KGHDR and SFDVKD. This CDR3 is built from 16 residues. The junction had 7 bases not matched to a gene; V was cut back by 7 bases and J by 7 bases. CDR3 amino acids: CATSPGTSGSRGELFF. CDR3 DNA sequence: TGTGCCACCAGCCCTGGGACTAGCGGGAGCCGCGGGGAGCTGTTTTTT.